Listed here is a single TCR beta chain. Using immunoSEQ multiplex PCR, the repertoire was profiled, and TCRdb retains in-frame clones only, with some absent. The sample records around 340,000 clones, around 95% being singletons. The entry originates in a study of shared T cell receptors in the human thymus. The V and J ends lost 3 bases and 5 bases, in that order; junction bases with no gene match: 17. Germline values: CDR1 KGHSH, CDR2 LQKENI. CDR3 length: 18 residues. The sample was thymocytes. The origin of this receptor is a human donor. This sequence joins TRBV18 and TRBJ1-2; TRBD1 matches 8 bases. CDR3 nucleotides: TGTGCCAGCTCACCCCTCCCGGACAGGGACCACCTTGGATATGGCTACACCTTC. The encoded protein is CASSPLPDRDHLGYGYTF.